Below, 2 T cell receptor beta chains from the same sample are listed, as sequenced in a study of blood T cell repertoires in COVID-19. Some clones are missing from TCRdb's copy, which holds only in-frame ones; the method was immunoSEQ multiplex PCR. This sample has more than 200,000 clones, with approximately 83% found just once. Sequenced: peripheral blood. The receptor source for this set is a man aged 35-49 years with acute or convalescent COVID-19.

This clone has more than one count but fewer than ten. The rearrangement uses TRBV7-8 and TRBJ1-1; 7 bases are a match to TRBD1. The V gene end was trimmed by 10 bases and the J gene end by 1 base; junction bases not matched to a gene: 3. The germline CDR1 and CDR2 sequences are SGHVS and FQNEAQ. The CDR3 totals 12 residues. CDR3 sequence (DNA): TGTGCCACGAGACAGGGGAACACTGAAGCTTTCTTT. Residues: CATRQGNTEAFF.

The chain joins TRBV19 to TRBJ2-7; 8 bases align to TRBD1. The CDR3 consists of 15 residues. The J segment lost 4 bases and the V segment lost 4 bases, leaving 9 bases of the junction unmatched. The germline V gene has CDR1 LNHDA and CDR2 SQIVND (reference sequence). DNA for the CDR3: TGTGCCAGTAGTACCACCGGGACAGGAACTTACGAGCAGTACTTC. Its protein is CASSTTGTGTYEQYF. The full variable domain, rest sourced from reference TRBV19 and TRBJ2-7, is DGGITQSPKYLFRKEGQNVTLSCEQNLNHDAMYWYRQDPGQGLRLIYYSQIVNDFQKGDIAEGYSVSREKKESFPLTVTSAQKNPTAFYLCASSTTGTGTYEQYFGPGTRLTVT.